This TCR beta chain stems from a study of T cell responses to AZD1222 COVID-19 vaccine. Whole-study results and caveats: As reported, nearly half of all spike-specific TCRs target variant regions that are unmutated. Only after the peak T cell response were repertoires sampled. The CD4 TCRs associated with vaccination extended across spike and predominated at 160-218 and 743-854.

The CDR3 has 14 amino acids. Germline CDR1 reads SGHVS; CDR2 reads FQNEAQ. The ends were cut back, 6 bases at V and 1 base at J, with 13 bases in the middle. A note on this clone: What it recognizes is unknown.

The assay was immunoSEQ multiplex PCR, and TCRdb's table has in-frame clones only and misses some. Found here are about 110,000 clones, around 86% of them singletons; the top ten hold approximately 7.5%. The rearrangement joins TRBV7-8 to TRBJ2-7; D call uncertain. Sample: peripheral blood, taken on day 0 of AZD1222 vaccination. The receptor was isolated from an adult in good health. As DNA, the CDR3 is TGTGCCAGCAGTTTACAAGCCCTTTCCTACGAGCAGTACTTC. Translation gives CASSLQALSYEQYF.